Below, 20 T cell receptor beta chains from the same sample are listed, as sequenced in a study of cytomegalovirus exposure and HLA in healthy donors. With 60 Vbeta and 13 Jbeta primers, the PCR was carried out. Measured with immunoSEQ multiplex PCR; TCRdb has only the in-frame clones, and not every one. Seen here are 100,000 to 150,000 clones, 65% to 85% observed once, and the top ten hold roughly 1.2%. Sequencing was done on a sample of PBMCs. The receptors here all came from a boy younger than 18 in good health and CMV-seronegative.

The table lists this clone with a count of one. V gene TRBV6-5 combines with J gene TRBJ1-3; 8 bases line up with TRBD1. CDR1 MNHEY and CDR2 SVGAGI come from the germline V gene. Losses at the gene ends were 6 bases for V and 2 bases for J; bases not matched to a gene: 3. This CDR3 spans 14 amino acids. DNA for the CDR3: TGTGCCAGCAGCCTGGACAGGGCTGGAAACACCATATATTTT. It codes for CASSLDRAGNTIYF.

The V gene is TRBV5-4, the J gene TRBJ2-3; no firm D call. V lost 4 bases and J lost 1, with 10 bases in between. The CDR3 runs to 14 residues. CDR1 is SGHNT and CDR2 is YYREEE in the germline V gene (reference sequence). For the CDR3, the DNA is TGTGCCAGCAGCCAGAATGCGGGCACAGATACGCAGTATTTT. The encoded protein is CASSQNAGTDTQYF.

This clone was observed a few times. The V gene is TRBV30, the J gene TRBJ1-2; D unclear. V was trimmed by 3 bases and J by 0 bases, leaving 20 bases between them. The CDR3 totals 17 residues. Germline CDR1 reads GTSNPN; CDR2 reads SVGIG (reference sequence). In DNA, the CDR3 is TGTGCCTGGAGGCCTCCTTCTTACAGATTAGCTAACTATGGCTACACCTTC. Its translation is CAWRPPSYRLANYGYTF.

The rearrangement uses TRBV13 and TRBJ2-3; tentatively, D is TRBD2 (7 bases). The CDR3 is made up of 15 amino acids. CDR1 and CDR2 (germline): PRHDT, FYEKMQ (reference sequence). The V gene lost 5 bases and the J gene lost 3 bases, with 15 bases spanning the gap. CDR3 protein: CASSPGEGVTDTQYF. CDR3 coding DNA: TGTGCCAGCAGCCCCGGGGAGGGGGTAACAGATACGCAGTATTTT. Drawing the rest from reference TRBV13 and TRBJ2-3, the complete variable domain is AAGVIQSPRHLIKEKRETATLKCYPIPRHDTVYWYQQGPGQDPQFLISFYEKMQSDKGSIPDRFSAQQFSDYHSELNMSSLELGDSALYFCASSPGEGVTDTQYFGPGTRLTVL.

This chain connects TRBV13 to TRBJ2-7; tentative D call: TRBD1 (6 bases). Germline V gene data show CDR1 as PRHDT and CDR2 as FYEKMQ (reference sequence). Trimming took off 4 bases at V and 5 bases at J, with 21 bases between the two ends. CDR3 length: 16 amino acids. This chain's CDR3 is CASSSLLGKGDDEQYF. The CDR3 coding sequence is TGTGCCAGCAGCTCCCTGCTCGGGAAGGGGGACGACGAGCAGTACTTC.

The J gene is TRBJ2-7, the V gene TRBV7-9, with D possibly being TRBD1 (7 bases). Germline V lookup: CDR1 SEHNR, CDR2 FQNEAQ (reference sequence). This CDR3 contains 15 residues. The germline V and J ends were trimmed by 5 bases and 7 bases, with 21 bases remaining between them. The CDR3 sequence: CASSRGTAPRLEQYF. Here the CDR3 DNA reads TGTGCCAGCAGCCGCGGGACAGCCCCAAGGTTGGAGCAGTACTTC.

The chain is built from TRBV19 and TRBJ2-1; 9 bases line up with TRBD2. J lost 6 bases, V lost 3 bases, and 15 bases had no gene match. From germline, CDR1 is LNHDA and CDR2 SQIVND (reference sequence). This CDR3 region has 18 residues. The CDR3 here is CASSILAGGPSDRNEQFF. The DNA of the CDR3 is TGTGCCAGTAGTATCCTGGCGGGAGGGCCGAGTGATCGCAATGAGCAGTTCTTC.

CDR3 residues: CSATGTGIEKLFF. The CDR3 DNA sequence: TGCAGCGCTACGGGAACAGGGATTGAAAAACTGTTTTTT. This chain connects TRBV29-1 to TRBJ1-4, with D possibly matching TRBD1 (6 bases). CDR3 length: 13 residues. Looked up from germline, CDR1 is SQVTM and CDR2 is ANQGSEA. V gave up 7 bases and J gave up 7 bases, with 16 bases separating them.

This rearrangement joins TRBV30 to TRBJ1-1; D possibly corresponds to TRBD1 (5 bases). The CDR3 length is 13 residues. Trimming pared 0 bases from V and 5 bases from J, leaving 10 bases between. Germline assignment: CDR1 GTSNPN and CDR2 SVGIG (reference sequence). The CDR3: CAWSVPPGTEAFF. CDR3 sequence (DNA): TGTGCCTGGAGTGTACCCCCAGGGACTGAAGCTTTCTTT.

The chain employs TRBV5-6 and TRBJ1-5; no firm D call. Trimming took 5 bases from V and 2 from J, leaving 14 bases between them. The germline V gene encodes CDR1 SGHDT and CDR2 YYEEEE. The CDR3 consists of 15 residues. CDR3 protein: CASSSLERGNQPQHF. The DNA for the CDR3 is TGTGCCAGCAGTTCTCTCGAGCGGGGCAATCAGCCCCAGCATTTT.

V is TRBV30 and J is TRBJ2-3; the D gene is possibly TRBD1 (5 bases). CDR1 is GTSNPN and CDR2 is SVGIG in the germline V gene (reference sequence). The CDR3 runs 17 residues. Trimming took off 5 bases at V and 0 bases at J, with 21 bases between the two ends. CDR3 in amino acids: CAWGAGKLPLSTDTQYF. As DNA, the CDR3 is TGTGCCTGGGGGGCTGGGAAGTTACCACTAAGCACAGATACGCAGTATTTT.

The J gene is TRBJ2-1, the V gene TRBV6-1, with 9 positions matching TRBD2. The CDR3 loop spans 16 amino acids. Germline V gene data show CDR1 as MNHNS and CDR2 as SASEGT. V lost 3 bases, J lost 9 bases, and 12 bases stayed unmatched. The CDR3 sequence: CASSDPGREGRGEQFF. CDR3 DNA sequence: TGTGCCAGCAGTGATCCGGGGCGGGAGGGTCGCGGTGAGCAGTTCTTC.

The V gene is TRBV5-1, the J gene TRBJ1-5; 9 bases are shared with TRBD1. The germline V gene has CDR1 SGHRS and CDR2 YFSETQ. J gave up 4 bases and V 4 bases, and 3 bases lay outside the gene matches. This CDR3 is 14 amino acids long. This chain's CDR3 is CASSQDRGNQPQHF. The DNA of the CDR3 is TGCGCCAGCAGCCAGGACAGGGGTAATCAGCCCCAGCATTTT.

The chain employs TRBV6-5 and TRBJ1-4; TRBD1 aligns across 7 bases. V lost 4 bases to trimming and J lost 7 bases; unmatched junction nucleotides: 6. CDR1 and CDR2 from the germline V gene are MNHEY and SVGAGI. This CDR3 region has 14 residues. The CDR3 region is CASSWGTAGEKLFF. In DNA, the CDR3 is TGTGCCAGCAGTTGGGGGACAGCTGGTGAAAAACTGTTTTTT.

V and J are TRBV7-3 and TRBJ2-1; TRBD2 is a possible D gene (7 bases). Per the germline V gene, CDR1 is SGHTA and CDR2 is FQGTGA. Trimming shortened V by 1 base and J by 3 bases, and 16 bases separated the two germline ends. The CDR3 runs to 17 residues. The DNA of the CDR3 is TGTGCCAGCAGCTTAAATATGGGGAGGGGGGACTACAATGAGCAGTTCTTC. Protein sequence: CASSLNMGRGDYNEQFF.

This clone came up once. The rearrangement links TRBV25-1 to TRBJ2-3; TRBD1 matches 7 bases. There are 15 residues in the CDR3. Germline-derived CDR1 and CDR2 are MGHDK and SYGVNS. V lost 3 bases and J lost 2; bases outside the gene matches: 5. The CDR3 here is CASSDLGQNTDTQYF. The CDR3 coding sequence is TGTGCCAGCAGTGATCTGGGACAGAACACAGATACGCAGTATTTT.

The chain employs TRBV11-3 and TRBJ2-1, with 7 nucleotides matching TRBD1. Germline CDR1 SGHNT, CDR2 YENEEA. J gave up 3 bases and V 5 bases, and 1 base lay outside the gene matches. This CDR3 comprises 13 residues. The CDR3 region is CASSRDSYNEQFF. As DNA, the CDR3 is TGTGCCAGCAGCCGGGACAGCTACAATGAGCAGTTCTTC.

This clone has only one observation. This chain connects TRBV9 to TRBJ2-7, with TRBD2 as a possible D gene (5 bases). CDR1 SGDLS and CDR2 YYNGEE come from the germline V gene. The CDR3 consists of 14 residues. Between the trimmed V and J ends, which lost 4 bases and 3 bases, there was a span of 14 bases. This chain's CDR3 is CASSRGPIDYEQYF. The CDR3 coding sequence is TGTGCCAGCAGCCGCGGGCCTATTGACTACGAGCAGTACTTC.

V and J are TRBV30 and TRBJ2-3; 7 nucleotides agree with TRBD1. From germline, CDR1 is GTSNPN and CDR2 SVGIG (reference sequence). The length of the CDR3 is 16 residues. Trimming took 4 bases from V and 2 from J; bases not matched to a gene: 12. The CDR3 region has the DNA TGTGCCTGGAAGTTGTTAGGGGGCATTATCACAGATACGCAGTATTTT. Protein product: CAWKLLGGIITDTQYF.

The rearrangement uses TRBV19 and TRBJ2-1; 9 bases match TRBD1. The CDR3 has 14 amino acids. The germline V gene has CDR1 LNHDA and CDR2 SQIVND (reference sequence). With V trimmed by 9 bases and J by 2 bases, 5 bases remained unmatched. The CDR3 region is CASRRTGAYNEQFF. The CDR3 DNA sequence: TGTGCCAGCAGGAGGACAGGGGCCTACAATGAGCAGTTCTTC.